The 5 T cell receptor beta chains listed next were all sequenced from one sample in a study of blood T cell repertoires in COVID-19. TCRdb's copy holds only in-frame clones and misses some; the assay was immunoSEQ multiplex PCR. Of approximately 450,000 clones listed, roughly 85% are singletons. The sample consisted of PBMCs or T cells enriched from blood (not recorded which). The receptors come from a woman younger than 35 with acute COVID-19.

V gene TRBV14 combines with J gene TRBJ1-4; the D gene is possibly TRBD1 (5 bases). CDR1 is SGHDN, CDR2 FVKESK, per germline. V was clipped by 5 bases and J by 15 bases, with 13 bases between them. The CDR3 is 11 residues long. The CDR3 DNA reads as TGTGCCAGCAGCGGCAGGGCCGATATGTTTTTT. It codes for CASSGRADMFF.

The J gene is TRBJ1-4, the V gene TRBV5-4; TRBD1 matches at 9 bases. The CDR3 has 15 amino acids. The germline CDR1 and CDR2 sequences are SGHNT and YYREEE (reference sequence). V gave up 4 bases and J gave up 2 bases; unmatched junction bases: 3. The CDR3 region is CASSRQGGTNEKLFF. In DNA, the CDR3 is TGTGCCAGCAGCCGACAGGGGGGTACTAATGAAAAACTGTTTTTT.

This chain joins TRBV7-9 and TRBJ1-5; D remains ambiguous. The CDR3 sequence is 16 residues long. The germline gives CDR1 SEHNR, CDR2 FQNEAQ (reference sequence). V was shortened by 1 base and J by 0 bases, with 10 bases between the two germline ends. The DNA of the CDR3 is TGTGCCAGCAGCTTAGACGGCGGCTATAGCAATCAGCCCCAGCATTTT. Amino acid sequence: CASSLDGGYSNQPQHF.

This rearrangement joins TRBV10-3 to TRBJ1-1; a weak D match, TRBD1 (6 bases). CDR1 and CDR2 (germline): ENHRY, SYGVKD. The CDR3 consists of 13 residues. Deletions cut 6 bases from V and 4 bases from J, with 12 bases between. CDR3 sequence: CAIRDSTGTEAFF. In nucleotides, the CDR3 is TGTGCCATCAGGGACAGTACGGGCACTGAAGCTTTCTTT.

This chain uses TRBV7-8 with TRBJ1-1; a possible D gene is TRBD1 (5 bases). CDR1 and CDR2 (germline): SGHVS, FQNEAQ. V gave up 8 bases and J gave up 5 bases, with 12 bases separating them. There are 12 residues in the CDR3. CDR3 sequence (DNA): TGTGCCAGCGGTGTCCGGGGGACTGAAGCTTTCTTT. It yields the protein CASGVRGTEAFF.